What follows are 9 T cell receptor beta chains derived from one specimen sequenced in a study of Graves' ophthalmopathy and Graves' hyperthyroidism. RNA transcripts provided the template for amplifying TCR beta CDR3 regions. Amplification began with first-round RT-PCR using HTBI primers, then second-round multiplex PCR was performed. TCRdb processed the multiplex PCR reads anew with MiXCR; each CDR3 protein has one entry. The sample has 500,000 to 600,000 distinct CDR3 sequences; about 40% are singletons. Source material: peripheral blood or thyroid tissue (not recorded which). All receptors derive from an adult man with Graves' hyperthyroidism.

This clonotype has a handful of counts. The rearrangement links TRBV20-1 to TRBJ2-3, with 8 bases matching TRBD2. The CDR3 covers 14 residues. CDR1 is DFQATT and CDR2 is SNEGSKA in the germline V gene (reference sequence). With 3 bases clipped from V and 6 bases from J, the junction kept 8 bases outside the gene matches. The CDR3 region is CSASGRVVGDTQYF. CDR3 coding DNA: TGCAGTGCTAGCGGGAGGGTCGTCGGGGATACGCAGTATTTT.

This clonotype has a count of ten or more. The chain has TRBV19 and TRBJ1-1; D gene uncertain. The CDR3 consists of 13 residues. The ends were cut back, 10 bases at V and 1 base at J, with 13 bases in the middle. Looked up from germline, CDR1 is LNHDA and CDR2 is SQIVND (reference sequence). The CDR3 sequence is CATSSGRNTEAFF. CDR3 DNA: TGTGCCACTAGCAGCGGCAGGAACACTGAAGCTTTCTTT.

The CDR3 coding sequence is TGTGCCACCAATGGGCAGTCTACTAGCACAGATACGCAGTATTTT. It translates to CATNGQSTSTDTQYF. This chain joins TRBV24-1 and TRBJ2-3; D not certain. Germline V lookup: CDR1 KGHDR, CDR2 SFDVKD. This CDR3 has 15 amino acids. Trimming removed 8 bases at V and 0 bases at J, with 14 bases between.

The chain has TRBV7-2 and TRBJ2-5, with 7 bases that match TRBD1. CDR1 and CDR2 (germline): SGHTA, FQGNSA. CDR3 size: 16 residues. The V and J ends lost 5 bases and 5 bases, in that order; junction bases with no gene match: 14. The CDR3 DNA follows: TGTGCCAGCAGCCCAAGGACAGGAATGGGACGGGAGACCCAGTACTTC. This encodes CASSPRTGMGRETQYF.

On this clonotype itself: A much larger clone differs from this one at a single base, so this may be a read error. The CDR3 bases are TGTGCCATCAGTTACTCGCCGCTACCCCTCACTGAAGCTTTCTTT. This codes for CAISYSPLPLTEAFF. V gene TRBV10-3 combines with J gene TRBJ1-1; no clear D gene. V was trimmed by 5 bases and J by 4 bases, leaving 17 bases between them. CDR3 length: 15 amino acids. Germline V lookup: CDR1 ENHRY, CDR2 SYGVKD.

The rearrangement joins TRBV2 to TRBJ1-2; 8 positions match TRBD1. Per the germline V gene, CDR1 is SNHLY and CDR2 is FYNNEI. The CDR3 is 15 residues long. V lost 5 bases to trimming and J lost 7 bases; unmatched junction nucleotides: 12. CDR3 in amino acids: CASSPEDRVDRGYTF. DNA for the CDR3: TGTGCCAGCAGTCCAGAGGACAGGGTCGATCGTGGCTACACCTTC.

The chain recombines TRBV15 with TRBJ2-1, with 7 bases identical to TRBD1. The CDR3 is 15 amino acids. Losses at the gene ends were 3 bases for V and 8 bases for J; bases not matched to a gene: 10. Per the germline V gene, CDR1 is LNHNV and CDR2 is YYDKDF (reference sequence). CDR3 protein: CATSRIRDRTDEQFF. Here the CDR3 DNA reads TGTGCCACCAGCAGGATCCGGGACAGAACCGATGAGCAGTTCTTC.

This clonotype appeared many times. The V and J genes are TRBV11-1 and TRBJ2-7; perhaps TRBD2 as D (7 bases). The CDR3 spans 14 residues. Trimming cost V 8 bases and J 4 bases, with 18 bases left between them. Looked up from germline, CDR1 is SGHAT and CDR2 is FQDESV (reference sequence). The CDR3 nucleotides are TGTGCCAGCCAGGAAGGGGGAGGGCCGTACGAGCAGTACTTC. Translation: CASQEGGGPYEQYF.

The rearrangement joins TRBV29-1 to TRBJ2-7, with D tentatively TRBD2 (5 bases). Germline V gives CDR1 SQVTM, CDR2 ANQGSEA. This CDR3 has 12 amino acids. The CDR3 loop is CSYGWGAYEQYF. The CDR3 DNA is TGCAGTTATGGGTGGGGAGCCTACGAGCAGTACTTC.